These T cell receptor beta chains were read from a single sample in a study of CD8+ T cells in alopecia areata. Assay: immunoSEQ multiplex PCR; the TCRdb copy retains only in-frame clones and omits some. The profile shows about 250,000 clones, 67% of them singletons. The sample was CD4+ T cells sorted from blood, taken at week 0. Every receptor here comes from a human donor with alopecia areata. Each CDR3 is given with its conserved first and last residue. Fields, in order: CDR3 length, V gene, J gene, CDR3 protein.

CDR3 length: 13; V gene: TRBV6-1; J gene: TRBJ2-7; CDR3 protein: CASSRDRTYEQYF
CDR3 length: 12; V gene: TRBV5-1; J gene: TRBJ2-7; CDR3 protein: CASSLGFYEQYF
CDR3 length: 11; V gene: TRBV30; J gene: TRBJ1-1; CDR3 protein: CAWKVRTEAFF
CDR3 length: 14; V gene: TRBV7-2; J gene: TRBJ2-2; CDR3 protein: CASSLGAGTGELFF
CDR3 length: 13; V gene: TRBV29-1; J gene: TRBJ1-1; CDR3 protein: CSVERGQGTEAFF
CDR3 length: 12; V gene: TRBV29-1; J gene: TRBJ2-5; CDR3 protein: CSVDLYQETQYF
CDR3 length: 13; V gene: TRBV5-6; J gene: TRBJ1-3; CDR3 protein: CASKPGSGNTIYF
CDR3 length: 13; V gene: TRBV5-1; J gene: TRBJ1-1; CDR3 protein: CASSFRTEYPPFF
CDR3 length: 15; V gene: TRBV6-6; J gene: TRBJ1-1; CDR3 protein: CASSDPGKGATEAFF
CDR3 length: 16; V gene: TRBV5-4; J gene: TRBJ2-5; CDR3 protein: CASSFPGPKFQETQYF
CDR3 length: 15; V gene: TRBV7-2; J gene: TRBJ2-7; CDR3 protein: CASSLDGPGGYEQYF
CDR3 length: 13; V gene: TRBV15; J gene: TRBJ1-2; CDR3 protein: CATSRSSYYGYTF
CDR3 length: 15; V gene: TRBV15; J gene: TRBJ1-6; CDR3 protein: CATGNPGHFTSPLHF
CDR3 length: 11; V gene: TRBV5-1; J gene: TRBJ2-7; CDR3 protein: CASSRGVEQYF
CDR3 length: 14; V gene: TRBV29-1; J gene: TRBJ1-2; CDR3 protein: CSVVGRGGQYGYTF
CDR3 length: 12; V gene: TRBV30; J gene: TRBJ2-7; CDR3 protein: CAWRAPSAEQYF
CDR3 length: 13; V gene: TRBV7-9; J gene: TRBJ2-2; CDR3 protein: CASSKQGTGELFF
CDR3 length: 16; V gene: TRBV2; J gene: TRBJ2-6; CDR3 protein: CASHLNRGTGANVLTF
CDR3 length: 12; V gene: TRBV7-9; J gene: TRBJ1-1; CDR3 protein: CASSHRGTEAFF
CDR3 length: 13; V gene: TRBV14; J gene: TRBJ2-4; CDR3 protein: CASSPAGWNIQYF
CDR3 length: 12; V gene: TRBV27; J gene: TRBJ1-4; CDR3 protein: CASSPLGEKLFF
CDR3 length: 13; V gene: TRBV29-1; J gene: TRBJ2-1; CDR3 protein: CSTPAGGHGEQFF
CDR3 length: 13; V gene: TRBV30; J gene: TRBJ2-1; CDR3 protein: CAWSGLRGTEQFF
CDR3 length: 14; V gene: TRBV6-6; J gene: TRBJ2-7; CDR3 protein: CASSPGAASYEQYF
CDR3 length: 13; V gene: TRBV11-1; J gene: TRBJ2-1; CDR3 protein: CASSLVRGNEQFF
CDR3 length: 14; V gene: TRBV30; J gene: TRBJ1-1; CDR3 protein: CAWTRGAWNTEAFF
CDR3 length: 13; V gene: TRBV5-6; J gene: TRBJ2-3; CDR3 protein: CASSDRGPDTQYF
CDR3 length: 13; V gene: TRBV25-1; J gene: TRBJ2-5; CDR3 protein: CASSGTVQETQYF
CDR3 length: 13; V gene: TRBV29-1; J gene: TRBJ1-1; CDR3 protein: CSVGTVLNTEAFF
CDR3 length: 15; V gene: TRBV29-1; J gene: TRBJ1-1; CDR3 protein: CSVTRAGGMYTEAFF
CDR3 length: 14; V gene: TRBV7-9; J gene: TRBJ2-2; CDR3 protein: CASSLRANTGELFF
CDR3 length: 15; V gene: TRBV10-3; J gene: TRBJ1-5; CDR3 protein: CASSYPGPLGQPQHF
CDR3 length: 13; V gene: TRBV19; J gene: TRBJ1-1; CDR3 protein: CASRSYRFTEAFF
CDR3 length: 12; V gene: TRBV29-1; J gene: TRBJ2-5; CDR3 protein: CSVEQRQETQYF
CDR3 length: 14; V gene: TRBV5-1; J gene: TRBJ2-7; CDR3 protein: CASSLGQTSYEQYF
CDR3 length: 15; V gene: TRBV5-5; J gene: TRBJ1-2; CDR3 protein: CASSPRTGDHYGYTF
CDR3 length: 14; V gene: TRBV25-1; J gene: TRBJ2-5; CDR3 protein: CASSPSGGEETQYF
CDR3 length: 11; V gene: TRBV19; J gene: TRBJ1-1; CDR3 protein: CASMKLGGVFF
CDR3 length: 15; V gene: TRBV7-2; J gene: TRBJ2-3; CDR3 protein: CASSLVGGAPDTQYF
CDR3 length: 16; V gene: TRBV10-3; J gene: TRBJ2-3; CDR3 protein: CAISARQGVSTDTQYF
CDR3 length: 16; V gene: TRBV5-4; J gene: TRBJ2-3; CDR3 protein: CASSPGLAGATDTQYF
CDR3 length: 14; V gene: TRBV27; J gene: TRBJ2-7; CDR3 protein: CASSFYRGVYEQYF
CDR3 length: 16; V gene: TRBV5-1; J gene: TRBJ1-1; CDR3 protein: CASSLGTTAMNTEAFF
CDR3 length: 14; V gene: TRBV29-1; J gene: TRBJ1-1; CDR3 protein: CSVERGQGSTEAFF
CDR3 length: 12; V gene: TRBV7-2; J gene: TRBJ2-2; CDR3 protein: CASTPPPGELFF
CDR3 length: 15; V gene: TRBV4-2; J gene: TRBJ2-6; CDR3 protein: CASSQETAGANVLTF
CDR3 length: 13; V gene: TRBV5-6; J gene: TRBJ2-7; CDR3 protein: CASSLDRRGEQYF
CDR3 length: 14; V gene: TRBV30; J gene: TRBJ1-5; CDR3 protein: CAWTQGPVGQPQHF
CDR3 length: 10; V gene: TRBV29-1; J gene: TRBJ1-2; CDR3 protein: CSVDNYGYTF
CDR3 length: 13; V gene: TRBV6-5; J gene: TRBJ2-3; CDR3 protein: CASSPGGADTQYF
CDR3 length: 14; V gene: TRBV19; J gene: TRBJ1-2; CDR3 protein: CASTPQSGVRGYTF
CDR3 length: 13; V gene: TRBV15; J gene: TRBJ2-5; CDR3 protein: CATSRGGLETQYF
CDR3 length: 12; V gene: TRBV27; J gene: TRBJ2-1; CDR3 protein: CASSPVRGGQFF
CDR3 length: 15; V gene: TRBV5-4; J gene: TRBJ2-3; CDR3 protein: CASSRDSFSTDTQYF
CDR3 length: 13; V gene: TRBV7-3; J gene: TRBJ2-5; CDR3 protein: CASSFGAGETQYF